This entry features one T cell receptor beta chain sequence. This sample stems from a study of blood T cell repertoires in COVID-19. Some clones are missing from TCRdb's copy, which holds only in-frame ones; the method was immunoSEQ multiplex PCR. The data contain some 180,000 clones, around 84% of them singletons. Everyone who took part was 18 to 89 years old, and they came from 24 US areas. Trimming took off 5 bases at V and 6 bases at J, with 13 bases between the two ends. CDR1 MNHEY and CDR2 SVGEGT come from the germline V gene. The CDR3 consists of 13 residues. The origin of this receptor is a woman in her twenties or thirties who had been exposed to COVID-19. The chain uses TRBV6-2 or TRBV6-3 and TRBJ1-2; D not certain. The sequenced sample was PBMCs or T cells enriched from blood (not recorded which). CDR3 nucleotides: TGTGCCAGCAGTGATGAGATGAGCCATGGCTACACCTTC. Translated, it gives CASSDEMSHGYTF.